Below, 13 T cell receptor beta chains from the same sample are listed, as sequenced in a study of Tregs in tolerant kidney transplant recipients. Assay: immunoSEQ multiplex PCR; the TCRdb copy retains only in-frame clones and omits some. The specimen's table records tens of thousands of clones. This specimen was CD4+ T cells from blood, taken before the transplant. Every receptor here comes from a human donor who received a combined kidney and bone marrow transplant.

Notes on this clone: The CDR3 is cut off 3 residues early in the read; its end comes from the germline J gene. V is TRBV7-9 and J is TRBJ1-1, with D tentatively TRBD1 (6 bases). Per germline, CDR1 SEHNR and CDR2 FQNEAQ (reference sequence). The CDR3 length is 13 residues. CDR3 region: CASSGRTAEGAFF. CDR3 DNA, as far as it was read: TGTGCCAGCAGCGGGCGGACAGCCGAGGGA.

As for this clone: The sequenced fragment ends 3 residues before the CDR3 boundary, so the rest is inferred from the germline J gene. The chain carries TRBV6-2 or TRBV6-3 and TRBJ2-7, with TRBD2 matching over 9 bases. From germline, CDR1 is MNHEY and CDR2 SVGEGT. With V trimmed by 6 bases and J by 0 bases, 6 bases remained unmatched. CDR3 length: 15 amino acids. CDR3 residues: CASRTAGLASYEQYF. The CDR3 bases that were read are TGTGCCAGCAGAACAGCGGGACTAGCCTCCTACGAG.

As for this clone: The sequence runs out 3 residues before the end of the CDR3; the remainder is reconstructed from the germline J gene. V usage is TRBV10-3 and J usage is TRBJ2-6; tentatively, D is TRBD2 (6 bases). Per germline, CDR1 ENHRY and CDR2 SYGVKD. The CDR3 has 17 residues. V shed 6 bases and J shed 0 bases, with 15 bases lying between them. The CDR3 protein is CAIREEGSPSGANVLTF. The sequenced part of the CDR3 DNA is TGTGCCATCAGGGAGGAGGGCTCTCCCTCTGGGGCCAACGTC.

Partial CDR3 DNA: TGTGCCAGCAGTGCCCAGGACACATCCACAGATACG. Protein product: CASSAQDTSTDT. The complete CDR3 protein is CASSAQDTSTDTQYF. The rearrangement uses TRBV2 and TRBJ2-3; tentative D call: TRBD1 (5 bases). The CDR3 goes on 3 residues after the read ends, and that part is filled in from the germline J gene. The CDR3 is made up of 15 amino acids. From germline, CDR1 is SNHLY and CDR2 FYNNEI. V lost 4 bases and J 2 bases, leaving 13 bases between the germline ends. Full variable domain (missing parts from reference TRBV2 and TRBJ2-3): EPEVTQTPSHQVTQMGQEVILRCVPISNHLYFYWYRQILGQKVEFLVSFYNNEISEKSEIFDDQFSVERPDGSNFTLKIRSTKLEDSAMYFCASSAQDTSTDTQYFGPGTRLTVL.

Concerning this clone: The read finishes 3 residues shy of the CDR3 end, and the germline J gene is used to complete it. The genes are TRBV7-2 and TRBJ2-4; D is perhaps TRBD2 (6 bases). Germline V gene data show CDR1 as SGHTA and CDR2 as FQGNSA. This CDR3 contains 14 residues. V shed 2 bases and J shed 7 bases, with 12 bases lying between them. CDR3: CASSLRASENIQYF. The covered CDR3 bases are TGTGCCAGCAGCTTAAGGGCTAGCGAGAACATT.

Worth noting for this clone: From the germline J gene comes the end of the CDR3, since the read stops 3 residues before it. The V call is TRBV6-1, the J call TRBJ2-1; D possibly corresponds to TRBD1 (5 bases). V was clipped by 4 bases and J by 4 bases, with 8 bases between them. The germline CDR1 and CDR2 sequences are MNHNS and SASEGT. The CDR3 length is 13 residues. CDR3 amino acids: CASSGTSYNEQFF. Incomplete CDR3 DNA: TGTGCCAGCAGTGGGACATCGTACAATGAG.

A word on this clone: Sequencing ends 3 residues short of the CDR3 end; the germline J gene provides the rest. The rearrangement joins TRBV11-2 to TRBJ2-6; D might be TRBD2 (6 bases). Germline CDR1 SGHAT, CDR2 FQNNGV. The CDR3 spans 15 residues. With 4 bases removed from V and 2 bases from J, the gap between germline ends came to 9 bases. CDR3 amino acids: CASSSPGAGANVLTF. CDR3 bases read: TGTGCCAGCAGCTCCCCGGGGGCTGGGGCCAACGTC.

Regarding this clone: The sequenced fragment ends 3 residues before the CDR3 boundary, so the rest is inferred from the germline J gene. The gene calls are TRBV30 and TRBJ2-7; D gene ambiguous. The CDR3 length is 9 residues. Germline V gene data show CDR1 as GTSNPN and CDR2 as SVGIG (reference sequence). Deletions cut 6 bases from V and 5 bases from J, with 5 bases between. CDR3 protein: CACIDEQYF. The part of the CDR3 DNA that was read is TGTGCCTGTATCGACGAG.

Note on this clone: The read is 3 residues too short to cover the CDR3 end, so that end is filled in from the germline J gene. The chain uses TRBV18 and TRBJ2-2, with 9 bases lining up with TRBD1. In germline, CDR1 is KGHSH, CDR2 LQKENI. J was trimmed by 5 bases and V by 1 base; bases with no gene match: 5. The CDR3 is 16 residues long. The CDR3 reads CASSPQGQGRTGELFF. The sequenced part of the CDR3 DNA is TGTGCCAGCTCACCACAGGGACAGGGTCGAACCGGGGAG.

With regard to this clone: Read coverage stops 3 residues before the CDR3 terminus; the germline J gene supplies the remainder. V usage is TRBV7-2 and J usage is TRBJ2-7; D uncertain. V shed 4 bases and J shed 2 bases, with 12 bases lying between them. Germline V CDR1 and CDR2: SGHTA, FQGNSA. The CDR3 runs 14 residues. The sequenced part of the CDR3 DNA is TGTGCCAGCAGCTATGACCCGGGTACCTACGAG. Its protein is CASSYDPGTYE. The CDR3 as a whole reads CASSYDPGTYEQYF.

Concerning this clone itself: The observed sequence ends 3 residues before the CDR3 terminus, with the missing tail filled in from the germline J gene. The genes are TRBV7-9 and TRBJ1-1; D unclear. The CDR3 loop spans 12 amino acids. Trimming removed 7 bases at V and 1 base at J, with 7 bases between. CDR1 is SEHNR and CDR2 is FQNEAQ in the germline V gene (reference sequence). The CDR3 reads CASTQENTEAFF. The DNA read from the CDR3 is TGTGCCAGCACTCAGGAGAACACTGAA.

In regard to this clone: The CDR3 end falls 3 residues outside the read, so it is completed with the germline J gene. This rearrangement joins TRBV29-1 to TRBJ1-2; 7 nucleotides match TRBD1. Trimming at V came to 4 bases and at J to 6 bases, leaving 5 bases not matched to a gene. The CDR3 is 12 residues long. In germline, CDR1 is SQVTM, CDR2 ANQGSEA. The CDR3 loop is CSVGGTANGYTF. Incomplete CDR3 DNA: TGCAGCGTTGGTGGGACAGCTAATGGC.

With respect to this clone: The read ends 3 residues shy of where the CDR3 ends; the end is completed using the germline J gene. The chain carries TRBV5-4 and TRBJ2-3; maybe TRBD2 (6 bases). Trimming left V 0 bases short and J 5 bases short, with 10 bases between. The CDR3 is 14 amino acids. Germline V CDR1 and CDR2: SGHNT, YYREEE (reference sequence). CDR3 DNA (partial): TGTGCCAGCAGCTTGGTGGGGGGTATAGATACG. This gives the protein CASSLVGGIDT. The entire CDR3 is CASSLVGGIDTQYF.